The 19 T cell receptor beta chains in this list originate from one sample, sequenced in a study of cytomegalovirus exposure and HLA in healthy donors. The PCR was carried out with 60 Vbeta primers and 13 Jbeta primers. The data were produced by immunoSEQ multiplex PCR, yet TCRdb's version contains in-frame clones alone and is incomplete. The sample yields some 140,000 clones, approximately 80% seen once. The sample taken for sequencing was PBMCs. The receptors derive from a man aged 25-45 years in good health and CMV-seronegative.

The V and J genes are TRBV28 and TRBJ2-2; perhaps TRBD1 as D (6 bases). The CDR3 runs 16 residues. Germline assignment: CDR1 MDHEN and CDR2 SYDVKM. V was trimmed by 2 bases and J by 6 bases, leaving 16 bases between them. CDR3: CASSLTRQVRAGELFF. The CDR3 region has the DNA TGTGCCAGCAGTTTAACCCGACAGGTCCGGGCCGGGGAGCTGTTTTTT.

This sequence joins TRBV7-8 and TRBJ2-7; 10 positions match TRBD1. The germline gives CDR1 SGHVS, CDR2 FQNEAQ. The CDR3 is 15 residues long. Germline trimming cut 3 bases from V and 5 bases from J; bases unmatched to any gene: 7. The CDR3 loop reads CASSLGPGQGNEQYF. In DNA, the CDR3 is TGTGCCAGCAGCTTGGGTCCGGGACAGGGGAACGAGCAGTACTTC.

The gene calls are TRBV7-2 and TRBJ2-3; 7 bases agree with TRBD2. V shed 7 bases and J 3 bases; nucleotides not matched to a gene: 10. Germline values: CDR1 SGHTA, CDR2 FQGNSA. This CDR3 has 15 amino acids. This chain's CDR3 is CASTSPPGGTDTQYF. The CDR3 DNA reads TGTGCCAGCACATCCCCCCCGGGAGGAACAGATACGCAGTATTTT.

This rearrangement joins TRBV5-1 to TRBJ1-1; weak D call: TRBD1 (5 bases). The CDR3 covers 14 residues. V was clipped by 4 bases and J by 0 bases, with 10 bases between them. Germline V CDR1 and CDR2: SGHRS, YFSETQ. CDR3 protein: CASSTGLLNTEAFF. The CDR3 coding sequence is TGCGCCAGCAGCACAGGCCTCTTGAACACTGAAGCTTTCTTT.

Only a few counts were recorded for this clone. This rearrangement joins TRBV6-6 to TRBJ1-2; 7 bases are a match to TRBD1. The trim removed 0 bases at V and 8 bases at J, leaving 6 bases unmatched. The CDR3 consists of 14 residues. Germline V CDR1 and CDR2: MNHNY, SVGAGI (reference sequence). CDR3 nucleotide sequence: TGTGCCAGCAGTTACTCAGCAGGGGGTGGCGGCTACACCTTC. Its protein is CASSYSAGGGGYTF.

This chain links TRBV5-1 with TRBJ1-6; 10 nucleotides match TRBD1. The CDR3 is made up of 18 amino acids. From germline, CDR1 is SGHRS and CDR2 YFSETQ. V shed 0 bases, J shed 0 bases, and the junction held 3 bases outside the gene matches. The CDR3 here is CASSLVGTGVSYNSPLHF. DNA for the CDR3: TGCGCCAGCAGCTTGGTGGGGACAGGGGTCTCCTATAATTCACCCCTCCACTTT.

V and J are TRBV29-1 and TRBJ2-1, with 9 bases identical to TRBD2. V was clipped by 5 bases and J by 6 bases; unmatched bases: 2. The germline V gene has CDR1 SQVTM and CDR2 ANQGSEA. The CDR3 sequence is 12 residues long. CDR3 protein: CSVRGGGNEQFF. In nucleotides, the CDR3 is TGCAGCGTTCGCGGGGGGGGCAATGAGCAGTTCTTC.

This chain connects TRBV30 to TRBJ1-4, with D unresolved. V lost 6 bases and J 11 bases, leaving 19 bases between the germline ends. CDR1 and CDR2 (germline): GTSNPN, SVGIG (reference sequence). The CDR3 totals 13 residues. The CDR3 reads CACQEGGVPKLFF. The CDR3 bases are TGTGCCTGCCAAGAAGGCGGGGTTCCCAAACTGTTTTTT.

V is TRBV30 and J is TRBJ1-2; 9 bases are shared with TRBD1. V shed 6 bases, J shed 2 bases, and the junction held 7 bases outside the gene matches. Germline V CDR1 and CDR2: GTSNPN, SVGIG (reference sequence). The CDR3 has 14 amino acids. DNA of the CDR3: TGTGCCTGTCTCCCCGGACAGGGGAACTATGGCTACACCTTC. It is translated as CACLPGQGNYGYTF.

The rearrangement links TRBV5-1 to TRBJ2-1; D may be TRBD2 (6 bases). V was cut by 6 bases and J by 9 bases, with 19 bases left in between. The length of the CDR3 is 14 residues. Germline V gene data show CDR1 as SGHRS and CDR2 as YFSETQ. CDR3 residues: CASIGRPEGGEQFF. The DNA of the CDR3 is TGCGCCAGCATAGGGAGGCCTGAGGGAGGTGAGCAGTTCTTC.

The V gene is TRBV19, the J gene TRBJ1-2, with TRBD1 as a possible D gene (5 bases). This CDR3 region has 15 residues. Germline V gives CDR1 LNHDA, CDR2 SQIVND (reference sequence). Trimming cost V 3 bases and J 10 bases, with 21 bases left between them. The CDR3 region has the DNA TGTGCCAGTAGTATCCAAAACTTTCGGACATCAGACTACACCTTC. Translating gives CASSIQNFRTSDYTF.

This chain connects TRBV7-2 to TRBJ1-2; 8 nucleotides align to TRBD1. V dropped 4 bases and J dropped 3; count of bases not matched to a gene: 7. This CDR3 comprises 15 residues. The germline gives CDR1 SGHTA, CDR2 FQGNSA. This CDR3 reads CASSSGQGSDYGYTF. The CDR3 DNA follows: TGTGCCAGCAGCTCAGGACAGGGCAGCGACTATGGCTACACCTTC.

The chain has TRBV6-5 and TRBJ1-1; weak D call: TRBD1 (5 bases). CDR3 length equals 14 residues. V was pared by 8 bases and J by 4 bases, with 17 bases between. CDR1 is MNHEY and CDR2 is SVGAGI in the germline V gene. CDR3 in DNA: TGTGCCAGCCTTCTGGGGGGTTGGGGCACTGAAGCTTTCTTT. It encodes CASLLGGWGTEAFF.

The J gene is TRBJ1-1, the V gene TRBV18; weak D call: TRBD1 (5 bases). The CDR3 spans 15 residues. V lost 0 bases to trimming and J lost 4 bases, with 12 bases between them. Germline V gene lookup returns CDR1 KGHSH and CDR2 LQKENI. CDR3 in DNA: TGTGCCAGCTCACCACCGGGGCGAATTAGCACTGAAGCTTTCTTT. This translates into CASSPPGRISTEAFF.

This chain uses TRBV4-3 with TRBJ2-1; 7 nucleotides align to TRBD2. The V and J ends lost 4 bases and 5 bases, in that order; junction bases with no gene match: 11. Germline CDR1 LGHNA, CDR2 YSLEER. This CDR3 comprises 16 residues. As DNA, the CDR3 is TGCGCCAGCAGCCCCGTTATGTCTAGCGGTAACAATGAGCAGTTCTTC. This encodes CASSPVMSSGNNEQFF.

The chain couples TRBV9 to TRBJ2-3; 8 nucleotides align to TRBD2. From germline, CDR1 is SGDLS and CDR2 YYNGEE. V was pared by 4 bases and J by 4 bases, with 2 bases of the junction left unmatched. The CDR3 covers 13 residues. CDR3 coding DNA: TGTGCCAGCAGCCGTAGCGGGGCAGATACGCAGTATTTT. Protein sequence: CASSRSGADTQYF.

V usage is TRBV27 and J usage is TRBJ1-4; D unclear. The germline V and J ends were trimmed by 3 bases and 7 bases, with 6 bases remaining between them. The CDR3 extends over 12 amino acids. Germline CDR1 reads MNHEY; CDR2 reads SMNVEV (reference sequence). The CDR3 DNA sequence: TGTGCCAGCAGTTTTAGTACTGAAAAACTGTTTTTT. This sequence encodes CASSFSTEKLFF.

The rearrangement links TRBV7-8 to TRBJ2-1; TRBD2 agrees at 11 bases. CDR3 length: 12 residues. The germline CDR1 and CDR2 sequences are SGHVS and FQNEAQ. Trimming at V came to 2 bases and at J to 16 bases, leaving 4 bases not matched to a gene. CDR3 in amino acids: CASSLPGTSGFF. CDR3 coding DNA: TGTGCCAGCAGCTTACCCGGGACTAGCGGTTTCTTC.

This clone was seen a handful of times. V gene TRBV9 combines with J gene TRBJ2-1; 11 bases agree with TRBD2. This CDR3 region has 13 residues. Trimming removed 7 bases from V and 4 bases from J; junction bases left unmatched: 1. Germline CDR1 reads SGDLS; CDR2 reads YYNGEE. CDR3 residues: CASGTSGYNEQFF. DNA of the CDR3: TGTGCCAGCGGGACTAGCGGTTACAATGAGCAGTTCTTC. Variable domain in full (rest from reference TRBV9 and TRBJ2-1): DSGVTQTPKHLITATGQRVTLRCSPRSGDLSVYWYQQSLDQGLQFLIQYYNGEERAKGNILERFSAQQFPDLHSELNLSSLELGDSALYFCASGTSGYNEQFFGPGTRLTVL.